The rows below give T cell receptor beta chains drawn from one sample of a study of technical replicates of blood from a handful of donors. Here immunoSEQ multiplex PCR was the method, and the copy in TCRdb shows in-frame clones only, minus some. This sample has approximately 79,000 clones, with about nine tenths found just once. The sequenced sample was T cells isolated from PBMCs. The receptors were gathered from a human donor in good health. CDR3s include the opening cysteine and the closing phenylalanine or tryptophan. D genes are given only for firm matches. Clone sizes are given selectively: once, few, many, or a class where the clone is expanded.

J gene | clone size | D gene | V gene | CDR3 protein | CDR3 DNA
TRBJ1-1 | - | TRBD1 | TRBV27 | CASSPGTGPTEAFF | TGTGCCAGCAGTCCAGGGACAGGGCCCACTGAAGCTTTCTTT
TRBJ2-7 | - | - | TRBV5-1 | CASSLKAGGYEQYF | TGCGCCAGCAGCTTGAAAGCGGGCGGCTACGAGCAGTACTTC
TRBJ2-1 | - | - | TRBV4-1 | CASSQDRWRAEQFF | TGCGCCAGCAGCCAAGATAGATGGCGGGCAGAGCAGTTCTTC
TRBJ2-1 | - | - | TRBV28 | CASSPDRGWSLYSGGPYNEQFF | TGTGCCAGCAGCCCCGACAGGGGGTGGTCGCTTTATAGCGGGGGACCGTACAATGAGCAGTTCTTC
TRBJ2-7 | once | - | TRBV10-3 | CAISDGSSYEQYF | TGTGCCATCAGTGACGGGAGCTCCTACGAGCAGTACTTC
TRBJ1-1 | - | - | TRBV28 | CASSYRAGRSGNTEAFF | TGTGCCAGCAGTTACCGAGCAGGGAGGTCGGGGAACACTGAAGCTTTCTTT
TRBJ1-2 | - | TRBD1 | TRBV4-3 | CASSRTGESANYGYTF | TGCGCCAGCTCCCGGACAGGGGAATCGGCCAACTATGGCTACACCTTC
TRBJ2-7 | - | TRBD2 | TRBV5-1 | CASSGGLVYEQYF | TGCGCCAGCAGCGGGGGACTAGTCTACGAGCAGTACTTC
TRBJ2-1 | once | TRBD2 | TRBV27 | CASSLVLAGGNEQFF | TGTGCCAGCAGTCTAGTACTAGCGGGAGGAAACGAGCAGTTCTTC
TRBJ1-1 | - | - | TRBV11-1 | CASSLDSRNTEAFF | TGTGCCAGCAGCCTAGACAGCCGGAACACTGAAGCTTTCTTT
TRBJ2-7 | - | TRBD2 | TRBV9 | CASSLRTSGNEQYF | TGTGCCAGCAGCTTAAGGACTAGCGGGAACGAGCAGTACTTC
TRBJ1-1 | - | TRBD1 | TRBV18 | CASSWTGFDMNTEAFF | TGTGCCAGCTCCTGGACAGGGTTCGACATGAACACTGAAGCTTTCTTT
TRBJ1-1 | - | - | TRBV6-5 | CASRRNRVTEAFF | TGTGCCAGCAGGCGAAACAGGGTCACTGAAGCTTTCTTT
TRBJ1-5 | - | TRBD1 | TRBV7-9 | CASSLSGGQPQHF | TGTGCCAGCAGCTTGTCAGGGGGTCAGCCCCAGCATTTT
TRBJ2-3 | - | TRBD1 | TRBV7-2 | CASSSPGQGGEFGDTQYF | TGTGCCAGCAGCTCACCGGGACAGGGGGGTGAGTTTGGAGATACGCAGTATTTT
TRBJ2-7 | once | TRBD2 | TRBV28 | CASRPPGLAFYEQYF | TGTGCCAGCAGGCCCCCGGGACTAGCGTTCTACGAGCAGTACTTC
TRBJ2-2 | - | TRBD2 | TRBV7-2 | CASSLEWLAGRLNTGELFF | TGTGCCAGCAGCTTAGAATGGCTAGCGGGTCGACTTAACACCGGGGAGCTGTTTTTT
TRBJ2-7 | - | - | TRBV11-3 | CASSRLAGATLEQYF | TGTGCCAGCAGCCGACTCGCGGGGGCAACCCTCGAGCAGTACTTC
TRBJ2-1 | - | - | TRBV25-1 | CASSEYGLGGTYNEQFF | TGTGCCAGCAGTGAATATGGTCTGGGAGGAACCTACAATGAGCAGTTCTTC
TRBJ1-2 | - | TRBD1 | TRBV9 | CASSAPGQPHYGYTF | TGTGCCAGCAGCGCCCCGGGACAGCCTCACTATGGCTACACCTTC
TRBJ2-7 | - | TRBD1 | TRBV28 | CATQRTGMNEQYF | TGTGCCACTCAAAGGACAGGGATGAACGAGCAGTACTTC
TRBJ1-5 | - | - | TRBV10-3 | CAISESGHQPQHF | TGTGCCATCAGTGAGTCTGGGCACCAGCCCCAGCATTTT
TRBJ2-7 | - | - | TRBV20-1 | CSAGALGEQYF | TGCAGTGCTGGGGCCCTCGGGGAGCAGTACTTC
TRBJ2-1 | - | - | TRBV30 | CAWRGGRSYNEQFF | TGTGCCTGGAGAGGGGGACGCTCCTACAATGAGCAGTTCTTC
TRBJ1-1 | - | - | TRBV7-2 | CASSFGITANTEAFF | TGTGCCAGCAGCTTCGGGATTACAGCGAACACTGAAGCTTTCTTT